This entry lists 30 T cell receptor beta chains sequenced from one sample in a study of graft-versus-host responses after intestinal transplantation. Profiling relied on immunoSEQ multiplex PCR, and the TCRdb table lists in-frame clones only, not all of them. The profile shows roughly 60,000 clones, around 90% of them singletons. The sequences come from PBMCs, collected around 120 days after intestinal transplantation. Source of these receptors: a human patient who received an intestinal transplant, so some T cells may come from the graft donor.

This clone has just one count. The chain couples TRBV28 to TRBJ2-1, with TRBD2 matching 10 bases. The CDR3 consists of 16 residues. The V gene end was trimmed by 2 bases and the J gene end by 9 bases; junction bases not matched to a gene: 10. Germline CDR1 MDHEN, CDR2 SYDVKM. The CDR3: CASSLPILAGVSEQFF. The CDR3 bases are TGTGCCAGCAGTTTACCGATTCTAGCGGGAGTAAGTGAGCAGTTCTTC.

The CDR3 nucleotides read TGTGCCAGCAGTAATACCCCGGGTTACAATGAGCAGTTCTTC. Its translation: CASSNTPGYNEQFF. The chain recombines TRBV2 with TRBJ2-1; D remains unclear. The germline V gene has CDR1 SNHLY and CDR2 FYNNEI. The V and J ends lost 5 bases and 4 bases respectively, with 12 bases between them. The CDR3 contains 14 residues. Using reference TRBV2 and TRBJ2-1 for the parts outside the CDR3, the full variable domain is EPEVTQTPSHQVTQMGQEVILRCVPISNHLYFYWYRQILGQKVEFLVSFYNNEISEKSEIFDDQFSVERPDGSNFTLKIRSTKLEDSAMYFCASSNTPGYNEQFFGPGTRLTVL.

In this sample, this clone turned up once. The chain has TRBV5-6 and TRBJ1-1; D is unresolved. In germline, CDR1 is SGHDT, CDR2 YYEEEE. Trimming removed 4 bases at V and 0 bases at J, with 13 bases between. The CDR3 length is 15 residues. This CDR3 is CASSERWAVNTEAFF. In nucleotides, the CDR3 is TGTGCCAGCAGCGAAAGATGGGCCGTGAACACTGAAGCTTTCTTT.

The chain links TRBV4-1 to TRBJ2-5; 9 bases are a match to TRBD2. With 4 bases clipped from V and 4 bases from J, the junction kept 4 bases outside the gene matches. This CDR3 contains 14 residues. Germline lookup yields CDR1 MGHRA and CDR2 YSYEKL. CDR3: CASSRGAGGETQYF. In DNA, the CDR3 is TGCGCCAGCAGCCGGGGAGCGGGAGGAGAGACCCAGTACTTC.

This clone has only a few counts. V is TRBV4-2 and J is TRBJ1-2; D remains ambiguous. V lost 6 bases to trimming and J lost 7 bases, with 9 bases between them. In germline, CDR1 is LGHNA, CDR2 YNFKEQ. CDR3 length: 11 residues. Written as DNA, the CDR3 is TGTGCCAGCAGGAAGGCAGCTGGCTACACCTTC. Its protein is CASRKAAGYTF.

The chain recombines TRBV6-1 with TRBJ2-7, with D perhaps assigned TRBD1 or TRBD2 (5 bases each). The CDR3 sequence is 11 residues long. The ends were cut back, 6 bases at V and 8 bases at J, with 11 bases in the middle. Per germline, CDR1 MNHNS and CDR2 SASEGT. The CDR3 is CASSPGPQQYF. CDR3 DNA sequence: TGTGCCAGCAGCCCGGGACCCCAGCAGTACTTC.

For the CDR3, the DNA is TGTGCCAGCACCTTTACGGGGACCAACTATGGCTACACCTTC. It specifies CASTFTGTNYGYTF. The chain combines TRBV5-4 with TRBJ1-2; tentative D call: TRBD1 (5 bases). This CDR3 region has 14 residues. Trimming took off 6 bases at V and 2 bases at J, with 14 bases between the two ends. The V gene's germline CDR1 is SGHNT and CDR2 YYREEE (reference sequence).

CDR3 bases: TGTGCCAGCAGCGTAGGGGCAGGGCCGACGGGCTACGAGCAGTACTTC. Translating it yields CASSVGAGPTGYEQYF. This chain joins TRBV9 and TRBJ2-7; tentatively, D is TRBD1 (5 bases). Germline CDR1 reads SGDLS; CDR2 reads YYNGEE. V lost 0 bases and J 3 bases, leaving 16 bases between the germline ends. This CDR3 region has 16 residues.

This clone was detected once. This chain links TRBV29-1 with TRBJ1-2; TRBD1 agrees at 10 bases. The ends lost 6 bases at V and 5 bases at J; junction bases unmatched: 6. From germline, CDR1 is SQVTM and CDR2 ANQGSEA. There are 13 residues in the CDR3. In DNA form, the CDR3 reads TGCAGCGTCCTCGGGGACAGGGGTTATGGCTACACCTTC. It is translated as CSVLGDRGYGYTF.

The V call is TRBV7-6, the J call TRBJ2-7; the D gene is possibly TRBD2 (7 bases). V dropped 0 bases and J dropped 2 bases, with 11 bases sitting between them. The CDR3 runs to 15 residues. Germline V gene data show CDR1 as SGHVS and CDR2 as FNYEAQ. CDR3 DNA sequence: TGTGCCAGCAGCTTAGCGGGGGGGGCCACCTACGAGCAGTACTTC. It codes for CASSLAGGATYEQYF.

J is TRBJ2-7 and V is TRBV6-5; D unresolved. The V gene's germline CDR1 is MNHEY and CDR2 SVGAGI. V lost 2 bases and J lost 5, with 13 bases in between. CDR3 length equals 14 residues. The chain's CDR3 is CASSYAIGEDEQYF. The CDR3 DNA reads TGTGCCAGCAGTTACGCTATCGGAGAAGACGAGCAGTACTTC.

The chain employs TRBV4-2 and TRBJ2-7, with D uncertain. This CDR3 is 15 amino acids long. Germline V lookup: CDR1 LGHNA, CDR2 YNFKEQ. V lost 0 bases and J lost 0, with 9 bases in between. CDR3 amino acids: CASSQETLVSYEQYF. CDR3 bases: TGTGCCAGCAGCCAAGAAACGCTAGTCTCCTACGAGCAGTACTTC.

The rearrangement joins TRBV5-6 to TRBJ2-7; 7 nucleotides agree with TRBD1. This CDR3 is 13 amino acids long. From germline, CDR1 is SGHDT and CDR2 YYEEEE. The trim removed 7 bases at V and 3 bases at J, leaving 7 bases unmatched. The CDR3 is CASGWTGRYEQYF. The CDR3 region has the DNA TGTGCCAGCGGGTGGACAGGTCGCTACGAGCAGTACTTC. The full variable domain, with the rest looked up from reference TRBV5-6 and TRBJ2-7, is DAGVTQSPTHLIKTRGQQVTLRCSPKSGHDTVSWYQQALGQGPQFIFQYYEEEERQRGNFPDRFSGHQFPNYSSELNVNALLLGDSALYLCASGWTGRYEQYFGPGTRLTVT.

This rearrangement joins TRBV6-5 to TRBJ2-2, with D perhaps matching TRBD1 (5 bases). Between the trimmed V and J ends, which lost 0 bases and 1 base, there was a span of 9 bases. The CDR3 is 16 residues long. Per germline, CDR1 MNHEY and CDR2 SVGAGI. The CDR3 loop is CASSYSGVGNTGELFF. The CDR3 DNA is TGTGCCAGCAGTTACTCAGGGGTGGGGAACACCGGGGAGCTGTTTTTT.

V usage is TRBV4-2 and J usage is TRBJ1-3; unclear D gene. The CDR3 consists of 16 residues. Germline lookup yields CDR1 LGHNA and CDR2 YNFKEQ. Trimming pared 1 base from V and 0 bases from J, leaving 10 bases between. CDR3 coding DNA: TGTGCCAGCAGCCAAGTCTCGTCTATCTCTGGAAACACCATATATTTT. This sequence encodes CASSQVSSISGNTIYF.

This clone was detected once. The chain carries TRBV28 and TRBJ2-2; no reliable D call. CDR1 MDHEN and CDR2 SYDVKM come from the germline V gene. V lost 7 bases to trimming and J lost 5 bases, with 14 bases between them. CDR3 length: 14 amino acids. In nucleotides, the CDR3 is TGTGCCAGCAATCTTGAACTACTTACCGGGGAGCTGTTTTTT. Residues: CASNLELLTGELFF.

The chain recombines TRBV9 with TRBJ2-5, with 7 bases fitting TRBD2. Germline assignment: CDR1 SGDLS and CDR2 YYNGEE. After removal of 0 bases from V and 5 bases from J, the junction contained 13 bases not matched to a gene. The CDR3 runs to 17 residues. CDR3 sequence (DNA): TGTGCCAGCAGCGTAGGAGTTTGGGCGGGAGTCCCCGAGACCCAGTACTTC. Encoded protein: CASSVGVWAGVPETQYF.

The rearrangement links TRBV11-2 to TRBJ2-1; D not resolved. The length of the CDR3 is 12 residues. With 1 base removed from V and 9 bases from J, the gap between germline ends came to 7 bases. Germline CDR1 SGHAT, CDR2 FQNNGV. This CDR3 is CASSLGLGEQFF. The CDR3 bases are TGTGCCAGCAGCTTAGGACTGGGTGAGCAGTTCTTC.

This sequence joins TRBV11-2 and TRBJ2-1; TRBD2 agrees at 14 bases. From germline, CDR1 is SGHAT and CDR2 FQNNGV. This CDR3 is built from 19 residues. With 3 bases clipped from V and 4 bases from J, the junction kept 11 bases outside the gene matches. CDR3: CASSFFPGTSGRQYNEQFF. CDR3 DNA sequence: TGTGCCAGCAGCTTCTTTCCGGGGACTAGCGGGAGACAATACAATGAGCAGTTCTTC.

The V call is TRBV10-1, the J call TRBJ2-5; D remains ambiguous. V was shortened by 3 bases and J by 3 bases, with 2 bases between the two germline ends. This CDR3 is built from 11 residues. Germline assignment: CDR1 WNHNN and CDR2 SYGVQD (reference sequence). The CDR3 protein is CASSDEETQYF. CDR3 sequence (DNA): TGCGCCAGCAGTGATGAAGAGACCCAGTACTTC.

The genes are TRBV10-3 and TRBJ2-2; D is possibly TRBD1 (5 bases). The CDR3 covers 14 residues. Germline CDR1 is ENHRY and CDR2 is SYGVKD. Trimming took 2 bases from V and 6 from J, leaving 10 bases between them. The CDR3 reads CAISEHRGAGELFF. The CDR3 bases are TGTGCCATCAGTGAGCATAGGGGCGCCGGGGAGCTGTTTTTT.

V usage is TRBV7-2 and J usage is TRBJ2-3; no firm D call. CDR1 is SGHTA, CDR2 FQGNSA, per germline. The CDR3 is made up of 14 amino acids. Deletions cut 3 bases from V and 5 bases from J, with 12 bases between. CDR3 sequence (DNA): TGTGCCAGCAGCTTCGCGCCTCCGGGAGATACGCAGTATTTT. It translates to CASSFAPPGDTQYF.

The chain joins TRBV29-1 to TRBJ1-1; 9 bases match TRBD1. Losses at the gene ends were 8 bases for V and 3 bases for J; bases not matched to a gene: 7. Germline V gives CDR1 SQVTM, CDR2 ANQGSEA. This CDR3 has 13 amino acids. The CDR3 protein is CSLMTGGYTEAFF. CDR3 sequence (DNA): TGCAGCCTAATGACAGGGGGGTACACTGAAGCTTTCTTT.

The chain recombines TRBV27 with TRBJ2-7; no reliable D call. The CDR3 sequence is 13 residues long. With 0 bases removed from V and 2 bases from J, the gap between germline ends came to 5 bases. From germline, CDR1 is MNHEY and CDR2 SMNVEV (reference sequence). In DNA form, the CDR3 reads TGTGCCAGCAGTTTATCCCTAGCCTACGAGCAGTACTTC. Residues: CASSLSLAYEQYF.

The chain uses TRBV28 and TRBJ2-6; 8 bases fit TRBD1. The CDR3 length is 15 residues. Per germline, CDR1 MDHEN and CDR2 SYDVKM. The V segment lost 5 bases and the J segment 2 bases; nucleotides outside the gene matches: 2. CDR3 in DNA: TGTGCCAGCAGTCGCAGGGGGCCTGGGGCCAACGTCCTGACTTTC. This codes for CASSRRGPGANVLTF.

In DNA form, the CDR3 reads TGTGCCAGCAGTGAAGAAGAACTTGGGGTCTACGAGCAGTACTTC. Amino acid sequence: CASSEEELGVYEQYF. J is TRBJ2-7 and V is TRBV2; D unclear. The V end was cut by 1 base, the J end by 3 bases, with 13 bases between. This CDR3 has 15 residues. CDR1 is SNHLY, CDR2 FYNNEI, per germline.

The chain is built from TRBV28 and TRBJ1-6; possible D gene TRBD1, 6 bases. Germline V gene sequence: CDR1 MDHEN, CDR2 SYDVKM. CDR3 length: 15 amino acids. V lost 3 bases to trimming and J lost 7 bases, with 13 bases between them. Here the CDR3 reads CASSFPRTVNSPLHF. The CDR3, as DNA: TGTGCCAGCAGTTTCCCGAGGACAGTGAATTCACCCCTCCACTTT.

The chain combines TRBV7-2 with TRBJ2-7; D gene uncertain. CDR3 length: 15 residues. V was pared by 6 bases and J by 0 bases, with 15 bases between. The germline V gene encodes CDR1 SGHTA and CDR2 FQGNSA. The CDR3 DNA reads as TGTGCCAGCAGTAAACATAGAGAGTCCTCCTACGAGCAGTACTTC. This gives the protein CASSKHRESSYEQYF. Complete variable domain (other parts from reference TRBV7-2 and TRBJ2-7): GAGVSQSPSNKVTEKGKDVELRCDPISGHTALYWYRQSLGQGLEFLIYFQGNSAPDKSGLPSDRFSAERTGGSVSTLTIQRTQQEDSAVYLCASSKHRESSYEQYFGPGTRLTVT.

The chain joins TRBV5-1 to TRBJ1-4, with 7 bases identical to TRBD1. This CDR3 is 13 amino acids long. Per germline, CDR1 SGHRS and CDR2 YFSETQ. After removal of 5 bases from V and 6 bases from J, the junction contained 4 bases not matched to a gene. In DNA, the CDR3 is TGCGCCAGCAGTGTCACAGGGGATGAAAAACTGTTTTTT. The encoded protein is CASSVTGDEKLFF.

The chain is built from TRBV19 and TRBJ2-1; the D gene is possibly TRBD1 (5 bases). The germline V and J ends were trimmed by 3 bases and 7 bases, with 16 bases remaining between them. Germline V gene sequence: CDR1 LNHDA, CDR2 SQIVND (reference sequence). The CDR3 spans 15 residues. The CDR3 loop is CASSIWATGSNEQFF. The DNA of the CDR3 is TGTGCCAGTAGTATCTGGGCCACAGGATCGAATGAGCAGTTCTTC. Supplemented by reference TRBV19 and TRBJ2-1, the full variable domain reads DGGITQSPKYLFRKEGQNVTLSCEQNLNHDAMYWYRQDPGQGLRLIYYSQIVNDFQKGDIAEGYSVSREKKESFPLTVTSAQKNPTAFYLCASSIWATGSNEQFFGPGTRLTVL.